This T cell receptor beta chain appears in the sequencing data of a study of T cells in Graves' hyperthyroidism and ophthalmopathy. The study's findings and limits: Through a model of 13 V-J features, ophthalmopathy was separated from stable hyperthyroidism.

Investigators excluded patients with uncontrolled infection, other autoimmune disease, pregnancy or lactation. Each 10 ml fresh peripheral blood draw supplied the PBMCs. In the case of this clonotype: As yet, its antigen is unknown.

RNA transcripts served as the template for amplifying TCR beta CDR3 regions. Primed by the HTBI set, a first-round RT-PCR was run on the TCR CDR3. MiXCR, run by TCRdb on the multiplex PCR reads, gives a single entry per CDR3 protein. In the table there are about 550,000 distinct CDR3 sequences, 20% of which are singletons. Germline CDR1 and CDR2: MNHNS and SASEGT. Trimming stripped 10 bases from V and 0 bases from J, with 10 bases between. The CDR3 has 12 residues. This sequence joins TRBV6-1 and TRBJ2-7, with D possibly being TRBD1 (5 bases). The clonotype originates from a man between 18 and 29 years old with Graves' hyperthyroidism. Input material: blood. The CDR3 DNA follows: TGTGCCACCACAGACAGCTCCTACGAGCAGTACTTC. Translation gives CATTDSSYEQYF.